The 18 T cell receptor beta chains below come from one sample, sequenced in a study of T cell responses to AZD1222 COVID-19 vaccine. Sequencing was performed with immunoSEQ multiplex PCR; in TCRdb, only in-frame clones are kept and a portion is missing. The sample holds 100,000 or so clones; around 87% are singletons and the top ten take 5%. Sample: peripheral blood, taken on day 0 of AZD1222 vaccination. These receptors came from an adult in good health.

The rearrangement joins TRBV5-4 to TRBJ2-7; D call uncertain. V lost 1 base to trimming and J lost 6 bases, with 17 bases between them. The CDR3 sequence is 15 residues long. Germline CDR1 is SGHNT and CDR2 is YYREEE (reference sequence). CDR3: CASSLYGIWAAEQYF. In nucleotides, the CDR3 is TGTGCCAGCAGCTTGTATGGAATTTGGGCGGCCGAGCAGTACTTC.

The V and J genes are TRBV3-1 (or the pseudogene TRBV3-2) and TRBJ2-1, with TRBD2 matching 8 bases. Trimming at V came to 1 base and at J to 0 bases, leaving 8 bases not matched to a gene. The CDR3 contains 18 residues. Germline V gives CDR1 LGHDT, CDR2 YNNKEL (reference sequence). CDR3 DNA: TGTGCCAGCAGCCAAGGGCTCACTAGCGGCAGCTCCTACAATGAGCAGTTCTTC. Translating it yields CASSQGLTSGSSYNEQFF.

This clone has only one observation. The chain links TRBV2 to TRBJ1-5, with D hard to call. V was clipped by 6 bases and J by 4 bases, with 10 bases between them. CDR1 is SNHLY and CDR2 is FYNNEI in the germline V gene. The CDR3 runs 13 residues. The CDR3: CASRTTENQPQHF. CDR3 nucleotides: TGTGCCAGCAGGACCACAGAAAATCAGCCCCAGCATTTT.

The CDR3 region has the DNA TGCAGCGATCAGGGTCTCGACACTGAAGCTTTCTTT. Protein: CSDQGLDTEAFF. The V gene is TRBV29-1, the J gene TRBJ1-1, with D possibly matching TRBD1 (5 bases). This CDR3 has 12 amino acids. Between the trimmed V and J ends, which lost 7 bases and 3 bases, there was a span of 12 bases. CDR1 and CDR2 (germline): SQVTM, ANQGSEA.

The rearrangement joins TRBV28 to TRBJ1-2; 8 nucleotides agree with TRBD1. CDR1 and CDR2 (germline): MDHEN, SYDVKM. V was pared by 10 bases and J by 5 bases, with 9 bases of the junction left unmatched. The CDR3 has 13 amino acids. The CDR3 region has the DNA TGTGCCACCGCGACAGGGGTGGTTTATGGCTACACCTTC. Translated, it gives CATATGVVYGYTF.

V and J are TRBV7-2 and TRBJ2-7; 7 positions match TRBD1. The CDR3 consists of 14 residues. Trimming cost V 5 bases and J 4 bases; bases outside gene matches: 8. The germline V gene encodes CDR1 SGHTA and CDR2 FQGNSA. The CDR3 protein is CASSPGGNLYEQYF. CDR3 sequence (DNA): TGTGCCAGCAGCCCAGGGGGTAACCTATACGAGCAGTACTTC. Full variable domain (remainder filled in from reference TRBV7-2 and TRBJ2-7): GAGVSQSPSNKVTEKGKDVELRCDPISGHTALYWYRQSLGQGLEFLIYFQGNSAPDKSGLPSDRFSAERTGGSVSTLTIQRTQQEDSAVYLCASSPGGNLYEQYFGPGTRLTVT.

The chain links TRBV6-2 or TRBV6-3 to TRBJ2-7; TRBD1 might be the D (6 bases). Germline V gene data show CDR1 as MNHEY and CDR2 as SVGEGT. The CDR3 is 16 residues long. Trimming shortened V by 3 bases and J by 2 bases, and 17 bases separated the two germline ends. The CDR3 loop reads CASSYPDSEYTYEQYF. DNA of the CDR3: TGTGCCAGCAGTTATCCGGACAGTGAGTACACCTACGAGCAGTACTTC.

The rearrangement links TRBV28 to TRBJ1-2; D is uncertain. The CDR3 loop spans 14 amino acids. V gave up 7 bases and J gave up 4 bases, with 16 bases separating them. The germline CDR1 and CDR2 sequences are MDHEN and SYDVKM. For the CDR3, the DNA is TGTGCCAGCACCATAAGGCCTGGAGCCTATGGCTACACCTTC. It is translated as CASTIRPGAYGYTF.

The chain uses TRBV28 and TRBJ1-2, with 10 bases that match TRBD1. The CDR3 is 16 residues long. Per the germline V gene, CDR1 is MDHEN and CDR2 is SYDVKM. Trimming cost V 3 bases and J 2 bases; bases outside gene matches: 6. CDR3 sequence reads: CASSLDRGAINYGYTF. The DNA for the CDR3 is TGTGCCAGCAGTTTGGACAGGGGGGCTATCAACTATGGCTACACCTTC.

The chain employs TRBV10-1 and TRBJ2-3; 8 bases line up with TRBD1. With 4 bases clipped from V and 5 bases from J, the junction kept 5 bases outside the gene matches. This CDR3 region has 14 residues. Germline values: CDR1 WNHNN, CDR2 SYGVQD (reference sequence). The CDR3 DNA sequence: TGCGCCAGCAGTGCCGACAGGGGAGGAGATACGCAGTATTTT. Translation: CASSADRGGDTQYF.

V usage is TRBV3-1 (or the pseudogene TRBV3-2) and J usage is TRBJ2-2, with 8 bases matching TRBD1. Germline CDR1 reads LGHDT; CDR2 reads YNNKEL (reference sequence). V lost 7 bases, J lost 3 bases, and 10 bases stayed unmatched. CDR3 length: 16 amino acids. The CDR3 DNA reads as TGTGCCAGCACCCATGGACGGGACAGGTACACCGGGGAGCTGTTTTTT. This gives the protein CASTHGRDRYTGELFF.

The genes are TRBV7-9 and TRBJ1-3, with 8 bases identical to TRBD1. The CDR3 consists of 18 residues. The germline V gene has CDR1 SEHNR and CDR2 FQNEAQ (reference sequence). V lost 1 base and J lost 1; bases outside the gene matches: 9. The DNA of the CDR3 is TGTGCCAGCAGCTTAGGAACTACAGGGGGGTGGTCTGGAAACACCATATATTTT. Translated: CASSLGTTGGWSGNTIYF.

This rearrangement joins TRBV4-1 to TRBJ2-2; the match to TRBD2 covers 8 bases. Trimming removed 1 base from V and 8 bases from J; junction bases left unmatched: 6. The CDR3 spans 15 residues. CDR1 MGHRA and CDR2 YSYEKL come from the germline V gene. Here the CDR3 reads CASSQVLAGGGELFF. The CDR3 nucleotides read TGCGCCAGCAGCCAAGTCCTAGCGGGTGGGGGGGAGCTGTTTTTT.

The chain has TRBV5-1 and TRBJ1-2; TRBD1 aligns across 9 bases. Looked up from germline, CDR1 is SGHRS and CDR2 is YFSETQ. This CDR3 has 16 amino acids. The junction had 14 bases not matched to a gene; V was cut back by 4 bases and J by 7 bases. The CDR3: CASSPEPHRGPGGYTF. CDR3 coding DNA: TGCGCCAGCAGCCCGGAACCCCACAGGGGGCCTGGTGGCTACACCTTC.

This chain connects TRBV5-1 to TRBJ2-7; D ambiguous. V lost 5 bases and J 0 bases, leaving 12 bases between the germline ends. CDR3 size: 14 residues. The V gene's germline CDR1 is SGHRS and CDR2 YFSETQ. The CDR3 nucleotides are TGCGCCAGCAGTCCCGACGGTTCCTCCTACGAGCAGTACTTC. Translation gives CASSPDGSSYEQYF.

This clone occurred once. V gene TRBV2 combines with J gene TRBJ2-3, with TRBD2 matching 7 bases. V lost 6 bases and J lost 0; bases outside the gene matches: 6. Germline V gives CDR1 SNHLY, CDR2 FYNNEI. This CDR3 contains 15 residues. The CDR3 is CASSATSRSTDTQYF. In DNA, the CDR3 is TGTGCCAGCAGCGCGACTAGCCGAAGCACAGATACGCAGTATTTT. Full variable domain (missing parts from reference TRBV2 and TRBJ2-3): EPEVTQTPSHQVTQMGQEVILRCVPISNHLYFYWYRQILGQKVEFLVSFYNNEISEKSEIFDDQFSVERPDGSNFTLKIRSTKLEDSAMYFCASSATSRSTDTQYFGPGTRLTVL.

The chain combines TRBV28 with TRBJ1-5; TRBD1 is a possible D gene (5 bases). CDR3 size: 14 residues. The V end lost 6 bases, the J end lost 6 bases, and 15 bases lay between the germline ends. From germline, CDR1 is MDHEN and CDR2 SYDVKM. The CDR3 sequence is CASRLPGSSQPQHF. CDR3 coding DNA: TGTGCCAGCAGGCTCCCAGGGAGTAGTCAGCCCCAGCATTTT.

V is TRBV5-1 and J is TRBJ1-1, with a tentative D call TRBD1 (5 bases). CDR3 size: 15 residues. Trimming shortened V by 0 bases and J by 0 bases, and 9 bases separated the two germline ends. CDR1 and CDR2 from the germline V gene are SGHRS and YFSETQ. The CDR3 nucleotides read TGCGCCAGCAGCTTGGATGGGACCTTGAACACTGAAGCTTTCTTT. This gives the protein CASSLDGTLNTEAFF.